The text below deals with one T cell receptor beta chain. Clones were read by immunoSEQ multiplex PCR, and TCRdb kept only the in-frame ones, dropping some. The data contain approximately 1,000,000 clones, approximately 80% of them seen just once; the ten biggest clones take up 0.89%. This entry belongs to a study of shared clonotypes between healthy human individuals. Study-wide background: Used for every donor were three CD4 naive, three CD4 memory, two CD8 naive and one CD8 memory plate.

CDR1 is LNHDA and CDR2 is SQIVND in the germline V gene (reference sequence). Trimming took 5 bases from V and 0 from J, leaving 17 bases between them. The CDR3 sequence is 17 residues long. This receptor was obtained from a man between 18 and 29 years old in good health. Some clones in this sample may be carry-over from other donors' samples. Sample: memory CD4+ T cells from PBMCs. Subset specified: CD45RA-negative fraction. This chain connects TRBV19 to TRBJ1-3; unclear D gene. Written as DNA, the CDR3 is TGTGCCAGTAGTCGAACGAGTGGCGGCCACTCTGGAAACACCATATATTTT. Protein: CASSRTSGGHSGNTIYF.